Listed below are T cell receptor beta chains from one sample, sequenced in a study of T cell responses to AZD1222 COVID-19 vaccine. Method: immunoSEQ multiplex PCR; TCRdb's copy keeps in-frame clones and lacks some. The sample shows approximately 100,000 clones, roughly nine tenths of them seen only once. Sequenced here: peripheral blood, sampled on day 0 of AZD1222 vaccination. All receptors come from an adult in good health. Each CDR3 is given with its conserved first and last residue. D genes are given only for firm matches. Clone size appears in some rows only: once, few, many, or a class for an expanded clone.

abundance: NA; j_gene: TRBJ2-7; d_gene: NA; v_gene: TRBV7-2; CDR3aa: CASSLVAGYEQYF; CDR3nt: TGTGCCAGCAGCTTAGTTGCGGGTTACGAGCAGTACTTC
abundance: NA; j_gene: TRBJ2-5; d_gene: NA; v_gene: TRBV3-1/TRBV3-2; CDR3aa: CASSQVTETQYF; CDR3nt: TGTGCCAGCAGCCAAGTCACAGAGACCCAGTACTTC
abundance: NA; j_gene: TRBJ2-5; d_gene: TRBD1; v_gene: TRBV10-3; CDR3aa: CATGQGALIQETQYF; CDR3nt: TGTGCCACCGGACAGGGGGCCCTCATTCAAGAGACCCAGTACTTC
abundance: NA; j_gene: TRBJ2-7; d_gene: TRBD2; v_gene: TRBV28; CDR3aa: CASTPGTALIAGAYEQYF; CDR3nt: TGTGCCAGCACCCCAGGAACCGCCCTAATAGCGGGAGCCTACGAGCAGTACTTC
abundance: NA; j_gene: TRBJ2-7; d_gene: NA; v_gene: TRBV28; CDR3aa: CASSLVSWEQYF; CDR3nt: TGTGCCAGCAGTTTGGTGTCGTGGGAGCAGTACTTC
abundance: once; j_gene: TRBJ2-2; d_gene: NA; v_gene: TRBV3-1/TRBV3-2; CDR3aa: CASSQDPANTGELFF; CDR3nt: TGTGCCAGCAGCCAAGACCCCGCGAACACCGGGGAGCTGTTTTTT
abundance: NA; j_gene: TRBJ1-2; d_gene: NA; v_gene: TRBV27; CDR3aa: CASSSTGPWDPDYGYTF; CDR3nt: TGTGCCAGCAGTTCTACAGGTCCGTGGGATCCAGACTATGGCTACACCTTC
abundance: NA; j_gene: TRBJ1-1; d_gene: NA; v_gene: TRBV11-2; CDR3aa: CASSSTVLNTEAFF; CDR3nt: TGTGCCAGCAGCTCCACCGTACTGAACACTGAAGCTTTCTTT
abundance: NA; j_gene: TRBJ2-5; d_gene: NA; v_gene: TRBV5-5; CDR3aa: CASSPWVSQETQYF; CDR3nt: TGTGCCAGCAGCCCGTGGGTCAGCCAAGAGACCCAGTACTTC
abundance: NA; j_gene: TRBJ2-7; d_gene: TRBD1; v_gene: TRBV11-2; CDR3aa: CASSLVRQGIYEQYF; CDR3nt: TGTGCCAGCAGCTTAGTGAGACAGGGGATCTACGAGCAGTACTTC
abundance: NA; j_gene: TRBJ1-5; d_gene: NA; v_gene: TRBV10-3; CDR3aa: CAISESADSNQPQHF; CDR3nt: TGTGCCATCAGTGAGTCTGCGGATAGCAATCAGCCCCAGCATTTT
abundance: NA; j_gene: TRBJ2-5; d_gene: TRBD1; v_gene: TRBV11-2; CDR3aa: CASSRDRAETQYF; CDR3nt: TGTGCCAGCAGCAGGGACAGGGCGGAGACCCAGTACTTC
abundance: NA; j_gene: TRBJ2-3; d_gene: TRBD2; v_gene: TRBV28; CDR3aa: CASSLPGLAGEDTQYF; CDR3nt: TGTGCCAGCAGTTTACCGGGACTAGCGGGAGAAGATACGCAGTATTTT
abundance: NA; j_gene: TRBJ1-1; d_gene: NA; v_gene: TRBV7-2; CDR3aa: CASSLGTTTEAFF; CDR3nt: TGTGCCAGCAGCTTAGGGACAACGACTGAAGCTTTCTTT
abundance: NA; j_gene: TRBJ2-1; d_gene: TRBD2; v_gene: TRBV28; CDR3aa: CASSSGAGGAYNEQFF; CDR3nt: TGTGCCAGCAGTTCCGGAGCGGGAGGGGCCTACAATGAGCAGTTCTTC
abundance: NA; j_gene: TRBJ1-6; d_gene: NA; v_gene: TRBV21-1; CDR3aa: CASSKLEGGRTGNNSPLHF; CDR3nt: TGTGCCAGCAGCAAACTAGAGGGGGGTCGGACAGGAAATAATTCACCCCTCCACTTT
abundance: NA; j_gene: TRBJ1-3; d_gene: TRBD1; v_gene: TRBV6-1; CDR3aa: CASSEAPGTGTNTIYF; CDR3nt: TGTGCCAGCAGTGAAGCCCCCGGGACAGGGACGAACACCATATATTTT
abundance: NA; j_gene: TRBJ2-2; d_gene: NA; v_gene: TRBV3-1/TRBV3-2; CDR3aa: CASSSGTLLGTGELFF; CDR3nt: TGTGCCAGCAGCTCCGGGACCCTCCTGGGTACCGGGGAGCTGTTTTTT
abundance: NA; j_gene: TRBJ2-1; d_gene: NA; v_gene: TRBV10-2; CDR3aa: CASSESTGGGFF; CDR3nt: TGCGCCAGCAGTGAGTCGACCGGAGGGGGGTTCTTC
abundance: NA; j_gene: TRBJ2-7; d_gene: NA; v_gene: TRBV5-1; CDR3aa: CASSLAPTDYSYEQYF; CDR3nt: TGCGCCAGCAGCTTGGCCCCGACGGACTACTCCTACGAGCAGTACTTC
abundance: few; j_gene: TRBJ1-5; d_gene: NA; v_gene: TRBV5-6; CDR3aa: CASSFMGPPGQPQHF; CDR3nt: TGTGCCAGCAGCTTCATGGGGCCCCCGGGTCAGCCCCAGCATTTT
abundance: NA; j_gene: TRBJ1-3; d_gene: NA; v_gene: TRBV6-1; CDR3aa: CASSERTFGNTIYF; CDR3nt: TGTGCCAGCAGTGAAAGGACATTCGGAAACACCATATATTTT
abundance: NA; j_gene: TRBJ1-5; d_gene: NA; v_gene: TRBV7-9; CDR3aa: CASSLVAQPQHF; CDR3nt: TGTGCCAGCAGCTTAGTCGCTCAGCCCCAGCATTTT
abundance: NA; j_gene: TRBJ2-2; d_gene: TRBD2; v_gene: TRBV18; CDR3aa: CASSPPSGLGTGELFF; CDR3nt: TGTGCCAGCTCACCACCTAGCGGGCTAGGCACCGGGGAGCTGTTTTTT
abundance: NA; j_gene: TRBJ1-5; d_gene: TRBD1; v_gene: TRBV10-3; CDR3aa: CAISGGQGIGQPQHF; CDR3nt: TGTGCCATCAGTGGAGGACAGGGGATTGGTCAGCCCCAGCATTTT
abundance: NA; j_gene: TRBJ2-7; d_gene: NA; v_gene: TRBV3-1/TRBV3-2; CDR3aa: CASSQGAGGDEQYF; CDR3nt: TGTGCCAGCAGCCAAGGTGCCGGGGGCGACGAGCAGTACTTC
abundance: NA; j_gene: TRBJ2-7; d_gene: TRBD2; v_gene: TRBV11-2; CDR3aa: CASSLGLADSYEQYF; CDR3nt: TGTGCCAGCAGCTTAGGGCTAGCGGATTCCTACGAGCAGTACTTC
abundance: once; j_gene: TRBJ2-4; d_gene: TRBD2; v_gene: TRBV4-1; CDR3aa: CASSQESLAELAKNIQYF; CDR3nt: TGCGCCAGCAGCCAAGAGTCCCTAGCGGAACTAGCCAAAAACATTCAGTACTTC
abundance: NA; j_gene: TRBJ2-7; d_gene: TRBD2; v_gene: TRBV3-1/TRBV3-2; CDR3aa: CASSQATGGSREQYF; CDR3nt: TGTGCCAGCAGCCAAGCTACCGGGGGGTCGAGGGAGCAGTACTTC
abundance: NA; j_gene: TRBJ1-1; d_gene: NA; v_gene: TRBV18; CDR3aa: CASSKDSIGIEAFF; CDR3nt: TGTGCCAGCTCGAAGGACAGCATTGGGATTGAAGCTTTCTTT
abundance: NA; j_gene: TRBJ2-2; d_gene: TRBD2; v_gene: TRBV3-1/TRBV3-2; CDR3aa: CASSPGLAGGTTRGGELFF; CDR3nt: TGTGCCAGCAGCCCGGGACTAGCGGGAGGGACTACGCGGGGCGGGGAGCTGTTTTTT
abundance: NA; j_gene: TRBJ2-2; d_gene: NA; v_gene: TRBV5-4; CDR3aa: CASSSGQGGTGELFF; CDR3nt: TGTGCCAGCAGTTCGGGGCAGGGAGGCACCGGGGAGCTGTTTTTT
abundance: NA; j_gene: TRBJ1-1; d_gene: TRBD1; v_gene: TRBV30; CDR3aa: CAWSNRGEAFF; CDR3nt: TGTGCCTGGAGTAACAGGGGTGAAGCTTTCTTT
abundance: NA; j_gene: TRBJ1-1; d_gene: NA; v_gene: TRBV7-9; CDR3aa: CASSSPGTLNTEAFF; CDR3nt: TGTGCCAGCAGCTCCCCCGGGACACTGAACACTGAAGCTTTCTTT
abundance: NA; j_gene: TRBJ2-1; d_gene: TRBD1; v_gene: TRBV11-2; CDR3aa: CASSLSHLTGVSYNEQFF; CDR3nt: TGTGCCAGCAGCTTATCCCACCTTACAGGGGTCTCCTACAATGAGCAGTTCTTC
abundance: NA; j_gene: TRBJ1-6; d_gene: NA; v_gene: TRBV6-5; CDR3aa: CASSYSENSPLHF; CDR3nt: TGTGCCAGCAGTTACTCGGAAAATTCACCCCTCCACTTT
abundance: NA; j_gene: TRBJ2-7; d_gene: NA; v_gene: TRBV13; CDR3aa: CASSSPGRNYEQYF; CDR3nt: TGTGCCAGCAGCTCGCCCGGACGCAACTACGAGCAGTACTTC
abundance: NA; j_gene: TRBJ1-2; d_gene: NA; v_gene: TRBV7-2; CDR3aa: CASSLGFAGAPSRSYTF; CDR3nt: TGTGCCAGCAGCTTAGGGTTTGCAGGGGCCCCCTCTAGGAGCTACACCTTC
abundance: NA; j_gene: TRBJ1-4; d_gene: TRBD1; v_gene: TRBV19; CDR3aa: CASSGYRGTNEKLFF; CDR3nt: TGTGCCAGTAGTGGATACAGGGGAACTAATGAAAAACTGTTTTTT
abundance: NA; j_gene: TRBJ2-2; d_gene: TRBD2; v_gene: TRBV7-2; CDR3aa: CASSWGGNTGELFF; CDR3nt: TGTGCCAGCAGCTGGGGGGGGAACACCGGGGAGCTGTTTTTT
abundance: NA; j_gene: TRBJ1-2; d_gene: NA; v_gene: TRBV7-9; CDR3aa: CASSYPPGEANYGYTF; CDR3nt: TGTGCCAGCAGCTATCCCCCAGGGGAAGCTAACTATGGCTACACCTTC
abundance: NA; j_gene: TRBJ2-2; d_gene: NA; v_gene: TRBV23-1; CDR3aa: CASSQGHNTGELFF; CDR3nt: TGCGCCAGCAGCCAAGGGCACAACACCGGGGAGCTGTTTTTT
abundance: NA; j_gene: TRBJ1-2; d_gene: NA; v_gene: TRBV5-1; CDR3aa: CASSLQRDYGYTF; CDR3nt: TGCGCCAGCAGCTTGCAGAGGGACTATGGCTACACCTTC
abundance: NA; j_gene: TRBJ1-3; d_gene: NA; v_gene: TRBV6-1; CDR3aa: CASSEAFRGSGNTIYF; CDR3nt: TGTGCCAGCAGTGAAGCATTCCGGGGGTCTGGAAACACCATATATTTT
abundance: NA; j_gene: TRBJ2-7; d_gene: NA; v_gene: TRBV5-1; CDR3aa: CASSSTLGTGSREQYF; CDR3nt: TGCGCCAGCAGCTCGACCCTCGGAACAGGGTCAAGAGAGCAGTACTTC